A single sample gave rise to the 10 T cell receptor beta chains below, sequenced in a study of OX40 agonist ivuxolimab in advanced cancers. Here immunoSEQ multiplex PCR was the method, and the copy in TCRdb shows in-frame clones only, minus some. The sample yields 40,000 to 60,000 clones, roughly 80% seen once. The sample was CD4+ or CD8+ T cells sorted from blood, taken in a trial of the OX40 agonist ivuxolimab. The receptors shown here come from an adult with an advanced solid tumor such as melanoma, head and neck, liver or kidney cancer.

The V and J genes are TRBV7-2 and TRBJ2-7; perhaps D is TRBD1 or TRBD2 (5 bases each). The germline V and J ends were trimmed by 2 bases and 3 bases, with 11 bases remaining between them. CDR3 length: 14 residues. CDR1 SGHTA and CDR2 FQGNSA come from the germline V gene. The CDR3 DNA sequence: TGTGCCAGCAGCTTAAAGGGACCAATCTACGAGCAGTACTTC. Protein: CASSLKGPIYEQYF.

CDR3 loop: CAWEQGADTQYF. CDR3 sequence (DNA): TGTGCCTGGGAACAGGGGGCAGATACGCAGTATTTT. This chain connects TRBV30 to TRBJ2-3, with TRBD1 matching over 8 bases. This CDR3 region has 12 residues. With V trimmed by 5 bases and J by 4 bases, 2 bases remained unmatched. Germline values: CDR1 GTSNPN, CDR2 SVGIG (reference sequence).

As DNA, the CDR3 is TGCAGTGCTAGAGTGGACAGTGAAGCTTTCTTT. Translation gives CSARVDSEAFF. This chain joins TRBV20-1 and TRBJ1-1, with D maybe TRBD1 (6 bases). V lost 1 base to trimming and J lost 7 bases, with 7 bases between them. Germline lookup yields CDR1 DFQATT and CDR2 SNEGSKA (reference sequence). The CDR3 is 11 amino acids.

The chain recombines TRBV2 with TRBJ2-3; TRBD2 matches at 9 bases. The CDR3 covers 16 residues. CDR1 and CDR2 from the germline V gene are SNHLY and FYNNEI. V was pared by 6 bases and J by 3 bases, with 10 bases of the junction left unmatched. For the CDR3, the DNA is TGTGCCAGCAGGGGGGAGCGGGAGGAGTCGACAGATACGCAGTATTTT. Translating it yields CASRGEREESTDTQYF.

The gene calls are TRBV10-3 and TRBJ1-2; 9 positions match TRBD1. Germline lookup yields CDR1 ENHRY and CDR2 SYGVKD. V was clipped by 4 bases and J by 3 bases; unmatched bases: 6. This CDR3 contains 15 residues. The CDR3 nucleotides are TGTGCCATCAGTGCCTACAGGGGGCAGGACTATGGCTACACCTTC. Protein product: CAISAYRGQDYGYTF.

CDR3 in DNA: TGTGCCAGCAGCCTAGACTCAAGCATCGGTCAGCCCCAGCATTTT. Translated, it gives CASSLDSSIGQPQHF. The V and J genes are TRBV7-9 and TRBJ1-5; D is ambiguous. The V end lost 5 bases, the J end lost 6 bases, and 17 bases lay between the germline ends. Looked up from germline, CDR1 is SEHNR and CDR2 is FQNEAQ (reference sequence). The CDR3 length is 15 residues.

V gene TRBV7-2 combines with J gene TRBJ2-7; TRBD1 agrees at 9 bases. Germline V lookup: CDR1 SGHTA, CDR2 FQGNSA. This CDR3 has 15 amino acids. J gave up 0 bases and V 5 bases, and 5 bases lay outside the gene matches. CDR3 loop: CASSTTDRGSYEQYF. CDR3 coding DNA: TGTGCCAGCAGCACTACGGACAGGGGCTCCTACGAGCAGTACTTC. The full variable domain, its missing parts supplied by reference TRBV7-2 and TRBJ2-7, is GAGVSQSPSNKVTEKGKDVELRCDPISGHTALYWYRQSLGQGLEFLIYFQGNSAPDKSGLPSDRFSAERTGGSVSTLTIQRTQQEDSAVYLCASSTTDRGSYEQYFGPGTRLTVT.

The gene calls are TRBV19 and TRBJ2-7, with 16 bases fitting TRBD2. CDR3 size: 18 residues. The trim removed 5 bases at V and 1 base at J, leaving 8 bases unmatched. Germline V gene data show CDR1 as LNHDA and CDR2 as SQIVND (reference sequence). The CDR3: CASSLPGLAGGSSYEQYF. In nucleotides, the CDR3 is TGTGCCAGTAGTCTTCCGGGACTAGCGGGAGGGTCATCCTACGAGCAGTACTTC. Full variable domain (rest looked up from reference TRBV19 and TRBJ2-7): DGGITQSPKYLFRKEGQNVTLSCEQNLNHDAMYWYRQDPGQGLRLIYYSQIVNDFQKGDIAEGYSVSREKKESFPLTVTSAQKNPTAFYLCASSLPGLAGGSSYEQYFGPGTRLTVT.

The V and J genes are TRBV9 and TRBJ1-2; D unresolved. V was trimmed by 0 bases and J by 4 bases, leaving 13 bases between them. CDR3 length equals 15 residues. Germline-derived CDR1 and CDR2 are SGDLS and YYNGEE. The CDR3 nucleotides are TGTGCCAGCAGCGTAGCGGCGGGTGCGGGCTATGGCTACACCTTC. Its translation is CASSVAAGAGYGYTF.

The genes are TRBV7-3 and TRBJ2-3; the D is unclear. Germline CDR1 SGHTA, CDR2 FQGTGA. V gave up 2 bases and J gave up 3 bases, with 6 bases separating them. The CDR3 is made up of 13 amino acids. The CDR3 loop is CASSLDGTDTQYF. CDR3 nucleotides: TGTGCCAGCAGCTTAGACGGTACAGATACGCAGTATTTT.